One sample yielded the 21 T cell receptor beta chains listed below, sequenced in a study of shared clonotypes between healthy human individuals (dated by TCRdb to about 2020). Library method: the immunoSEQ multiplex PCR assay. TCRdb retrieved this table from immuneACCESS and kept in-frame rearrangements only. Not all clones are present; in checked studies, unresolved V genes account for under half, and no reason is known for the remainder. The sample table records approximately 2.3 million clones; more than 85% of these occur just once. In total, the top ten clones hold 0.39% of the sample. The source material was naive CD4+ T cells from PBMCs. The sample's cell subset or site label, in plain terms: CD45RA+ positively selected. These receptor sequences come from a man between 18 and 29 years old in good health. Some clones in this sample may be carry-over from other donors' samples.

This clone has only a few counts. CDR3 in DNA: TGTGCCAGCAGGCCAAACGGGGTGAACACCGGGGAGCTGTTTTTT. Amino acid sequence: CASRPNGVNTGELFF. This chain joins TRBV7-3 and TRBJ2-2, with a weak D call TRBD2 (5 bases). V shed 6 bases and J shed 1 base, with 12 bases lying between them. Germline V gene data show CDR1 as SGHTA and CDR2 as FQGTGA. CDR3 length equals 15 residues.

V usage is TRBV5-1 and J usage is TRBJ2-3; TRBD2 agrees at 8 bases. Trimming removed 4 bases from V and 0 bases from J; junction bases left unmatched: 4. This CDR3 is built from 15 residues. Germline assignment: CDR1 SGHRS and CDR2 YFSETQ. The CDR3 loop reads CASSLLAVSTDTQYF. The CDR3 DNA reads TGCGCCAGCAGCCTACTAGCGGTGAGCACAGATACGCAGTATTTT.

The V and J genes are TRBV5-6 and TRBJ1-4; maybe TRBD1 (5 bases). CDR1 is SGHDT, CDR2 YYEEEE, per germline. This CDR3 has 14 residues. The V gene lost 2 bases and the J gene lost 7 bases, with 12 bases spanning the gap. The CDR3 protein is CASSFRGRGEKLFF. In DNA form, the CDR3 reads TGTGCCAGCAGCTTTCGGGGGAGGGGTGAAAAACTGTTTTTT.

V and J are TRBV7-9 and TRBJ2-2, with 9 positions matching TRBD1. Germline values: CDR1 SEHNR, CDR2 FQNEAQ (reference sequence). Germline trimming cut 6 bases from V and 1 base from J; bases unmatched to any gene: 6. The CDR3 spans 16 residues. The CDR3 is CASRPRGQGNTGELFF. CDR3 sequence (DNA): TGTGCCAGCAGGCCTAGGGGACAGGGGAACACCGGGGAGCTGTTTTTT.

This clone was counted once. The chain is built from TRBV9 and TRBJ2-1, with 12 bases matching TRBD2. Germline V gene sequence: CDR1 SGDLS, CDR2 YYNGEE. The CDR3 has 16 amino acids. V trimming: 0 bases; J trimming: 7 bases; junction bases outside the gene matches: 5. The CDR3 spells CASSVASGRGGNEQFF. The CDR3 DNA reads as TGTGCCAGCAGCGTAGCTAGCGGGAGGGGTGGGAATGAGCAGTTCTTC.

The chain has TRBV7-2 and TRBJ1-1, with D perhaps matching TRBD1 (6 bases). V dropped 6 bases and J dropped 8 bases, with 19 bases sitting between them. Germline loops: CDR1 SGHTA, CDR2 FQGNSA. The CDR3 totals 14 residues. As DNA, the CDR3 is TGTGCCAGCAGAAGCACCCGGGACACTACAGAAGCTTTCTTT. It specifies CASRSTRDTTEAFF.

V and J are TRBV7-6 and TRBJ2-2, with D uncertain. There are 14 residues in the CDR3. V shed 0 bases and J shed 4 bases, with 6 bases lying between them. In germline, CDR1 is SGHVS, CDR2 FNYEAQ. CDR3 coding DNA: TGTGCCAGCAGCTTAGCCGTCGCCACCGGGGAGCTGTTTTTT. Its translation is CASSLAVATGELFF.

This clone has only one observation. CDR3 coding DNA: TGTGCCAGCAGTTCCGAAGGGGACAGGGTATTTGGAAACACCGGGGAGCTGTTTTTT. It is translated as CASSSEGDRVFGNTGELFF. This rearrangement joins TRBV28 to TRBJ2-2, with 9 bases aligning to TRBD1. There are 19 residues in the CDR3. The V and J ends lost 4 bases and 2 bases, in that order; junction bases with no gene match: 14. Germline assignment: CDR1 MDHEN and CDR2 SYDVKM.

The chain uses TRBV30 and TRBJ1-2, with a tentative D call TRBD1 (5 bases). The ends were cut back, 6 bases at V and 4 bases at J, with 18 bases in the middle. Germline-derived CDR1 and CDR2 are GTSNPN and SVGIG (reference sequence). CDR3 size: 14 residues. CDR3 sequence: CACITGLGAYGYTF. The CDR3 DNA sequence: TGTGCCTGTATAACGGGCCTCGGGGCCTATGGCTACACCTTC.

The chain carries TRBV7-8 and TRBJ2-5; possible D gene TRBD2, 6 bases. Germline V CDR1 and CDR2: SGHVS, FQNEAQ. This CDR3 is built from 14 residues. V shed 1 base and J shed 1 base, with 7 bases lying between them. The CDR3: CASSLERAQETQYF. CDR3 nucleotide sequence: TGTGCCAGCAGCTTAGAGCGGGCCCAAGAGACCCAGTACTTC.

The chain carries TRBV28 and TRBJ2-5; maybe TRBD1 (6 bases). Gene TRBJ2-7 matches the end of the DNA better, so the J call may be wrong. CDR1 is MDHEN and CDR2 is SYDVKM in the germline V gene. This CDR3 spans 14 amino acids. The DNA for the CDR3 is TGTGCCAGCACCTTAACAGGGTTCTCCTACGAGCAGTACTTC. It translates to CASTLTGFSYEQYF.

The chain is built from TRBV6-1 and TRBJ1-5; perhaps TRBD1 as D (6 bases). Germline lookup yields CDR1 MNHNS and CDR2 SASEGT. This CDR3 is 15 amino acids long. Trimming stripped 6 bases from V and 3 bases from J, with 15 bases between. The CDR3 nucleotides are TGTGCCAGCAGGACGGGACAAGGGTACAATCAGCCCCAGCATTTT. Protein product: CASRTGQGYNQPQHF.

This clone came up a few times. The chain employs TRBV9 and TRBJ1-2, with D perhaps TRBD1 (6 bases). This CDR3 region has 14 residues. The V gene lost 1 base and the J gene lost 8 bases, with 15 bases spanning the gap. Looked up from germline, CDR1 is SGDLS and CDR2 is YYNGEE. This CDR3 is CASSVNPTGTGYTF. The CDR3 DNA reads as TGTGCCAGCAGCGTAAACCCCACCGGGACAGGCTACACCTTC.

The chain recombines TRBV5-5 with TRBJ1-2, with 8 bases lining up with TRBD1. Germline values: CDR1 SGHKS, CDR2 YYEKEE (reference sequence). V dropped 4 bases and J dropped 5; count of bases not matched to a gene: 10. The length of the CDR3 is 15 residues. CDR3 DNA: TGTGCCAGCAGCCAAAGTGCAGGGGGCTCGTATGGCTACACCTTC. It codes for CASSQSAGGSYGYTF.

The chain has TRBV9 and TRBJ1-1; TRBD1 is a possible D gene (5 bases). CDR1 is SGDLS and CDR2 is YYNGEE in the germline V gene. The V and J ends lost 4 bases and 3 bases respectively, with 16 bases between them. The CDR3 runs 15 residues. CDR3 nucleotide sequence: TGTGCCAGCAGCTCCTCACCGATGGGGGACACTGAAGCTTTCTTT. It specifies CASSSSPMGDTEAFF.

Comment on this clone: Other DNA sequences in this specimen translate into the identical CDR3. The chain has TRBV6-1 and TRBJ2-3; D unresolved. Trimming removed 3 bases from V and 1 base from J, with 5 bases in between. This CDR3 has 13 residues. Germline lookup yields CDR1 MNHNS and CDR2 SASEGT. The CDR3 nucleotides read TGTGCCAGCAGTGAGCCCGGCACAGATACGCAGTATTTT. It translates to CASSEPGTDTQYF.

This clone appeared once. The V call is TRBV5-4, the J call TRBJ1-5, with 7 bases identical to TRBD1. CDR1 is SGHNT, CDR2 YYREEE, per germline (reference sequence). V lost 4 bases and J lost 0; bases outside the gene matches: 10. The CDR3 loop spans 17 amino acids. This CDR3 is CASSRTGTEYSNQPQHF. CDR3 nucleotides: TGTGCCAGCAGCCGGACCGGGACAGAATATAGCAATCAGCCCCAGCATTTT.

The V gene is TRBV28, the J gene TRBJ1-4, with D unresolved. CDR1 and CDR2 from the germline V gene are MDHEN and SYDVKM. The CDR3 length is 18 residues. V lost 3 bases and J 8 bases, leaving 25 bases between the germline ends. This CDR3 reads CASSFGGSFGKIQEKLFF. CDR3 DNA sequence: TGTGCCAGCAGTTTCGGTGGCAGTTTCGGCAAAATACAGGAAAAACTGTTTTTT.

This sequence joins TRBV18 and TRBJ2-1; possible D gene TRBD2, 6 bases. CDR3 length equals 15 residues. CDR1 is KGHSH and CDR2 is LQKENI in the germline V gene. Trimming left V 6 bases short and J 6 bases short, with 18 bases between. CDR3 coding DNA: TGTGCCAGCTCGCAGCCGATGGGGGGTATCAATGAGCAGTTCTTC. This encodes CASSQPMGGINEQFF. Full variable domain (rest looked up from reference TRBV18 and TRBJ2-1): NAGVMQNPRHLVRRRGQEARLRCSPMKGHSHVYWYRQLPEEGLKFMVYLQKENIIDESGMPKERFSAEFPKEGPSILRIQQVVRGDSAAYFCASSQPMGGINEQFFGPGTRLTVL.

Notes on this clone: Other nucleotide sequences from this sample produce the same CDR3. This rearrangement joins TRBV15 to TRBJ1-1; D is uncertain. CDR3 length: 15 residues. With 0 bases removed from V and 1 base from J, the gap between germline ends came to 9 bases. In germline, CDR1 is LNHNV, CDR2 YYDKDF (reference sequence). The DNA for the CDR3 is TGTGCCACCAGCAGAGATGGGCAGCCGAACACTGAAGCTTTCTTT. This encodes CATSRDGQPNTEAFF.

The chain employs TRBV28 and TRBJ2-5; 8 nucleotides align to TRBD2. Trimming removed 8 bases from V and 4 bases from J; junction bases left unmatched: 9. The CDR3 spans 14 residues. The germline gives CDR1 MDHEN, CDR2 SYDVKM. CDR3 in DNA: TGTGCCAGCGTAGCAGGCGGGAGGAGAGAGACCCAGTACTTC. This gives the protein CASVAGGRRETQYF. The full variable domain, rest sourced from reference TRBV28 and TRBJ2-5, is DVKVTQSSRYLVKRTGEKVFLECVQDMDHENMFWYRQDPGLGLRLIYFSYDVKMKEKGDIPEGYSVSREKKERFSLILESASTNQTSMYLCASVAGGRRETQYFGPGTRLLVL.